A single sample is the source of the 23 T cell receptor beta chains below, sequenced in a study of blood T cell repertoires in COVID-19. The data were produced by immunoSEQ multiplex PCR, yet TCRdb's version contains in-frame clones alone and is incomplete. The table lists under 200,000 clones, under 85% of them singletons. The sample consisted of peripheral blood. Every receptor here comes from a man aged 65-85 years with acute or convalescent COVID-19.

The chain uses TRBV9 and TRBJ2-7; D unclear. With 1 base removed from V and 3 bases from J, the gap between germline ends came to 8 bases. Germline assignment: CDR1 SGDLS and CDR2 YYNGEE. The CDR3 covers 13 residues. CDR3 residues: CASSVQPSYEQYF. The CDR3 DNA reads as TGTGCCAGCAGCGTACAGCCTAGCTACGAGCAGTACTTC.

The chain uses TRBV24-1 and TRBJ2-4; 9 bases fit TRBD2. The ends lost 1 base at V and 6 bases at J; junction bases unmatched: 3. CDR1 KGHDR and CDR2 SFDVKD come from the germline V gene. The CDR3 contains 15 residues. The CDR3 is CATSDFVAGANIQYF. CDR3 coding DNA: TGTGCCACCAGTGATTTCGTAGCGGGAGCAAACATTCAGTACTTC.

V and J are TRBV5-6 and TRBJ1-2; no clear D gene. Trimming cost V 4 bases and J 8 bases, with 15 bases left between them. There are 13 residues in the CDR3. In germline, CDR1 is SGHDT, CDR2 YYEEEE. The CDR3 region is CASSPLDREGYTF. CDR3 DNA: TGTGCCAGCAGCCCCCTAGACCGAGAGGGCTACACCTTC.

V and J are TRBV2 and TRBJ1-6; 10 bases fit TRBD1. The CDR3 consists of 14 residues. The J segment lost 9 bases and the V segment lost 6 bases, leaving 5 bases of the junction unmatched. Germline CDR1 is SNHLY and CDR2 is FYNNEI. CDR3 DNA sequence: TGTGCCAGCAGACGACAGGGGGCGGGTTCACCCCTCCACTTT. Translating gives CASRRQGAGSPLHF.

The V call is TRBV5-6, the J call TRBJ2-3, with D uncertain. Trimming removed 7 bases at V and 0 bases at J, with 9 bases between. Germline V gene lookup returns CDR1 SGHDT and CDR2 YYEEEE. The length of the CDR3 is 13 residues. As DNA, the CDR3 is TGTGCCAGCTCCAGGCAGAGCACAGATACGCAGTATTTT. Protein: CASSRQSTDTQYF.

This rearrangement joins TRBV6-2 or TRBV6-3 to TRBJ2-5; a possible D gene is TRBD2 (6 bases). V shed 2 bases and J shed 7 bases, with 11 bases lying between them. Germline V gene sequence: CDR1 MNHEY, CDR2 SVGEGT. The CDR3 extends over 13 amino acids. The CDR3, as DNA: TGTGCCAGCAGTTACGGGGAGGTTGCGACCCAGTACTTC. Protein: CASSYGEVATQYF.

The chain recombines TRBV19 with TRBJ2-1; a possible D gene is TRBD2 (6 bases). This CDR3 region has 15 residues. V lost 5 bases to trimming and J lost 8 bases, with 19 bases between them. From germline, CDR1 is LNHDA and CDR2 SQIVND (reference sequence). As DNA, the CDR3 is TGTGCCAGTAGTCTCTTACGGGAGCCCCAACATGAGCAGTTCTTC. Translating it yields CASSLLREPQHEQFF. Together with reference TRBV19 and TRBJ2-1, the CDR3 gives the full variable domain: DGGITQSPKYLFRKEGQNVTLSCEQNLNHDAMYWYRQDPGQGLRLIYYSQIVNDFQKGDIAEGYSVSREKKESFPLTVTSAQKNPTAFYLCASSLLREPQHEQFFGPGTRLTVL.

This chain joins TRBV4-1 and TRBJ1-6; 8 bases are shared with TRBD1. Unmatched junction bases numbered 6, after V lost 1 base and J lost 10 bases. The V gene's germline CDR1 is MGHRA and CDR2 YSYEKL. CDR3 length: 15 residues. CDR3 amino acids: CASSQADRGASPLHF. The CDR3 DNA reads as TGCGCCAGCAGCCAAGCCGACAGGGGAGCATCACCCCTCCACTTT.

The V gene is TRBV7-2, the J gene TRBJ2-5, with TRBD1 matching 8 bases. V was clipped by 0 bases and J by 2 bases; unmatched bases: 2. This CDR3 has 15 amino acids. Germline V gene data show CDR1 as SGHTA and CDR2 as FQGNSA. The CDR3: CASSLAQGAQETQYF. Here the CDR3 DNA reads TGTGCCAGCAGCTTAGCTCAGGGGGCTCAAGAGACCCAGTACTTC.

This clone was counted a few times. The chain employs TRBV6-5 and TRBJ2-1; D gene uncertain. Germline lookup yields CDR1 MNHEY and CDR2 SVGAGI. The V end lost 0 bases, the J end lost 10 bases, and 4 bases lay between the germline ends. CDR3 length equals 11 residues. CDR3 DNA sequence: TGTGCCAGCAGTTACTCGACAGAGCAGTTCTTC. Amino acids: CASSYSTEQFF.

The rearrangement uses TRBV6-5 and TRBJ1-2, with a tentative D call TRBD1 (5 bases). With 5 bases removed from V and 5 bases from J, the gap between germline ends came to 18 bases. The CDR3 is 15 amino acids. Germline V gene lookup returns CDR1 MNHEY and CDR2 SVGAGI. The chain's CDR3 is CASSLIGQGNYGYTF. The CDR3 bases are TGTGCCAGCAGTCTAATCGGGCAGGGAAATTATGGCTACACCTTC.

The gene calls are TRBV5-1 and TRBJ1-5; D possibly corresponds to TRBD1 (5 bases). The CDR3 contains 18 residues. CDR1 is SGHRS, CDR2 YFSETQ, per germline. Trimming pared 0 bases from V and 0 bases from J, leaving 16 bases between. The chain's CDR3 is CASSLGVGGAYSNQPQHF. CDR3 nucleotide sequence: TGCGCCAGCAGCTTGGGGGTCGGGGGAGCGTATAGCAATCAGCCCCAGCATTTT.

The gene calls are TRBV5-5 and TRBJ2-1; D unresolved. Germline V gene sequence: CDR1 SGHKS, CDR2 YYEKEE (reference sequence). Trimming pared 2 bases from V and 8 bases from J, leaving 17 bases between. The CDR3 consists of 15 residues. The CDR3 loop reads CASSLHYITLDEQFF. In DNA form, the CDR3 reads TGTGCCAGCAGCTTACACTATATCACCCTTGATGAGCAGTTCTTC.

This clone was counted once. The gene calls are TRBV5-8 and TRBJ1-2; 9 bases map to TRBD1. CDR3 length: 14 residues. V shed 2 bases, J shed 7 bases, and the junction held 6 bases outside the gene matches. Looked up from germline, CDR1 is SGHTS and CDR2 is YDEGEE. CDR3 in DNA: TGTGCCAGCAGCTTCCGGGACAGGGCGTCTGGCTACACCTTC. Translation: CASSFRDRASGYTF.

This chain's CDR3 is CASSESRSGGAYEQYF. The CDR3 bases are TGCGCCAGCAGTGAGTCGAGAAGCGGGGGGGCCTACGAGCAGTACTTC. The rearrangement joins TRBV10-2 to TRBJ2-7, with TRBD2 matching 10 bases. The CDR3 extends over 16 amino acids. Germline assignment: CDR1 WSHSY and CDR2 SAAADI. Germline trimming cut 0 bases from V and 2 bases from J; bases unmatched to any gene: 4.

This rearrangement joins TRBV2 to TRBJ2-7; a weak D match, TRBD1 (5 bases). Germline V gene data show CDR1 as SNHLY and CDR2 as FYNNEI. V was pared by 5 bases and J by 2 bases, with 10 bases between. The CDR3 has 13 residues. The CDR3 loop reads CASSSDRAYEQYF. CDR3 bases: TGTGCCAGCAGTTCAGACAGAGCCTACGAGCAGTACTTC.

This chain joins TRBV18 and TRBJ2-1, with 10 bases aligning to TRBD2. The CDR3 extends over 15 amino acids. J lost 3 bases, V lost 7 bases, and 6 bases had no gene match. Germline V gives CDR1 KGHSH, CDR2 LQKENI. The CDR3 nucleotides read TGTGCCAGCTTATTCTCTAGCGGGAGCTACAATGAGCAGTTCTTC. It codes for CASLFSSGSYNEQFF.

Many counts were recorded for this clone. The CDR3 region is CATSGPGGESINGYTF. The CDR3 nucleotides read TGTGCCACCAGTGGACCGGGGGGGGAGAGCATTAATGGCTACACCTTC. The chain uses TRBV24-1 and TRBJ1-2; D perhaps matches TRBD1 (5 bases). The ends were cut back, 5 bases at V and 6 bases at J, with 21 bases in the middle. Germline CDR1 reads KGHDR; CDR2 reads SFDVKD. This CDR3 contains 16 residues.

In its sample, this clone was seen a few times. The rearrangement joins TRBV6-2 or TRBV6-3 to TRBJ1-1, with 7 nucleotides matching TRBD1. The V gene end was trimmed by 1 base and the J gene end by 7 bases; junction bases not matched to a gene: 0. CDR3 length: 12 amino acids. Germline V gene lookup returns CDR1 MNHEY and CDR2 SVGEGT. This CDR3 is CASSYWDSEAFF. The CDR3 DNA sequence: TGTGCCAGCAGTTACTGGGACAGTGAAGCTTTCTTT.

CDR3 in DNA: TGTGCCGATGGGTTGACTAGCGGGAGGGATGAGCAGTTCTTC. Residues: CADGLTSGRDEQFF. The rearrangement links TRBV7-2 to TRBJ2-1, with 14 bases identical to TRBD2. Germline CDR1 and CDR2: SGHTA and FQGNSA. CDR3 size: 14 residues. The junction had 8 bases not matched to a gene; V was cut back by 11 bases and J by 8 bases.

The V and J genes are TRBV5-5 and TRBJ1-4; the match to TRBD1 covers 11 bases. Germline-derived CDR1 and CDR2 are SGHKS and YYEKEE (reference sequence). V shed 3 bases and J 0 bases; nucleotides not matched to a gene: 7. There are 18 residues in the CDR3. The CDR3 sequence: CASSSDRGHLTTNEKLFF. Written as DNA, the CDR3 is TGTGCCAGCAGCTCGGACAGGGGGCATTTGACAACTAATGAAAAACTGTTTTTT.

This clone was detected only a few times. The chain combines TRBV6-2 or TRBV6-3 with TRBJ2-1; 9 nucleotides line up with TRBD2. Germline CDR1 MNHEY, CDR2 SVGEGT. The CDR3 is made up of 15 amino acids. J lost 5 bases, V lost 6 bases, and 8 bases had no gene match. The CDR3 coding sequence is TGTGCCAGCAGCCGACTAGCGGCTTCCAACAATGAGCAGTTCTTC. Translation: CASSRLAASNNEQFF.

This chain joins TRBV28 and TRBJ1-1, with 8 bases matching TRBD1. This CDR3 is 14 amino acids long. CDR1 is MDHEN, CDR2 SYDVKM, per germline. Unmatched junction bases numbered 5, after V lost 6 bases and J lost 2 bases. The CDR3: CASREGQENTEAFF. For the CDR3, the DNA is TGTGCCAGCAGGGAGGGACAGGAAAACACTGAAGCTTTCTTT.